Each of the 25 T cell receptor beta chains below was sequenced from the same sample in a study of cytomegalovirus exposure and HLA in healthy donors. Primers for the PCR totalled 60 Vbeta and 13 Jbeta. TCRdb's table, derived via immunoSEQ multiplex PCR, lists solely in-frame clones and lacks some. The data contain some 250,000 clones, 81% of them singletons. The sequencing sample was made of PBMCs. The receptors shown here come from a woman in her fifties or sixties in good health and CMV-seropositive.

The CDR3, as DNA: TGTGCCAGCAGCCTTAACACCGGGGAGCTGTTTTTT. This gives the protein CASSLNTGELFF. The gene calls are TRBV7-9 and TRBJ2-2; D uncertain. Germline CDR1 SEHNR, CDR2 FQNEAQ (reference sequence). V shed 5 bases and J shed 2 bases, with 3 bases lying between them. The length of the CDR3 is 12 residues.

The sample holds a few counts of this clone. The chain is built from TRBV5-1 and TRBJ1-2, with 9 bases aligning to TRBD1. CDR1 and CDR2 from the germline V gene are SGHRS and YFSETQ. The CDR3 is 13 residues long. The trim removed 4 bases at V and 6 bases at J, leaving 4 bases unmatched. The CDR3 reads CASSNRDRDGYTF. As DNA, the CDR3 is TGCGCCAGCAGCAACCGGGACAGGGATGGCTACACCTTC.

This clone has more than one count but fewer than ten. The chain carries TRBV6-1 and TRBJ1-1, with TRBD1 identical over 7 bases. From germline, CDR1 is MNHNS and CDR2 SASEGT. This CDR3 is built from 13 residues. Trimming took 3 bases from V and 7 from J; bases not matched to a gene: 5. The CDR3: CASSDAWDSEAFF. CDR3 nucleotide sequence: TGTGCCAGCAGTGACGCCTGGGACAGTGAAGCTTTCTTT.

This clone has just a few counts. This sequence joins TRBV29-1 and TRBJ2-4, with TRBD1 matching 8 bases. The CDR3 runs 15 residues. Germline values: CDR1 SQVTM, CDR2 ANQGSEA. V shed 4 bases, J shed 4 bases, and the junction held 9 bases outside the gene matches. The CDR3 protein is CSVARPGTGKNIQYF. CDR3 DNA sequence: TGCAGCGTTGCTAGACCCGGGACAGGTAAAAACATTCAGTACTTC.

The chain links TRBV7-3 to TRBJ2-1, with D tentatively TRBD2 (6 bases). Germline CDR1 is SGHTA and CDR2 is FQGTGA. This CDR3 contains 15 residues. The V and J ends lost 1 base and 3 bases respectively, with 10 bases between them. This chain's CDR3 is CASSLSGVNYNEQFF. CDR3 DNA: TGTGCCAGCAGCTTAAGCGGGGTAAACTACAATGAGCAGTTCTTC.

This sequence joins TRBV30 and TRBJ2-7; D unclear. The V end lost 2 bases, the J end lost 4 bases, and 9 bases lay between the germline ends. The CDR3 is 12 residues long. Germline V lookup: CDR1 GTSNPN, CDR2 SVGIG (reference sequence). CDR3 nucleotides: TGTGCCTGGAGTCCTTCCAGTTACGAGCAGTACTTC. Translated: CAWSPSSYEQYF.

V is TRBV7-3 and J is TRBJ1-1; D is perhaps TRBD1 (5 bases). Per germline, CDR1 SGHTA and CDR2 FQGTGA. This CDR3 spans 13 amino acids. V shed 4 bases and J shed 7 bases, with 13 bases lying between them. CDR3 amino acids: CASSSRQGLEAFF. The CDR3 DNA is TGTGCCAGCAGCTCCCGGCAGGGCCTTGAAGCTTTCTTT.

V and J are TRBV2 and TRBJ2-2; no clear D. This CDR3 has 11 amino acids. The V end lost 7 bases, the J end lost 7 bases, and 7 bases lay between the germline ends. Looked up from germline, CDR1 is SNHLY and CDR2 is FYNNEI. CDR3 nucleotides: TGTGCCAGCAAGCAGGACGGGGAGCTGTTTTTT. This gives the protein CASKQDGELFF.

This clone was detected once. This chain connects TRBV14 to TRBJ2-7; 9 bases agree with TRBD2. J gave up 3 bases and V 1 base, and 7 bases lay outside the gene matches. Germline values: CDR1 SGHDN, CDR2 FVKESK. This CDR3 is built from 16 residues. The CDR3 reads CASSQGWASGNYEQYF. In DNA, the CDR3 is TGTGCCAGCAGCCAAGGGTGGGCTAGCGGGAACTACGAGCAGTACTTC. The complete variable domain, with remaining parts taken from reference TRBV14 and TRBJ2-7, reads EAGVTQFPSHSVIEKGQTVTLRCDPISGHDNLYWYRRVMGKEIKFLLHFVKESKQDESGMPNNRFLAERTGGTYSTLKVQPAELEDSGVYFCASSQGWASGNYEQYFGPGTRLTVT.

The rearrangement links TRBV7-2 to TRBJ2-2; D is unresolved. The germline V gene encodes CDR1 SGHTA and CDR2 FQGNSA. The CDR3 loop spans 13 amino acids. Trimming removed 1 base from V and 4 bases from J, with 4 bases in between. CDR3 amino acids: CASSLGITGELFF. CDR3 in DNA: TGTGCCAGCAGCTTAGGTATCACCGGGGAGCTGTTTTTT.

The chain carries TRBV30 and TRBJ2-7; D is perhaps TRBD2 (5 bases). Looked up from germline, CDR1 is GTSNPN and CDR2 is SVGIG (reference sequence). The V gene lost 1 base and the J gene lost 3 bases, with 7 bases spanning the gap. This CDR3 is built from 12 residues. CDR3 region: CAWSGGYYEQYF. The CDR3 bases are TGTGCCTGGAGTGGAGGGTACTACGAGCAGTACTTC.

The gene calls are TRBV27 and TRBJ2-7; possibly TRBD2 for D (5 bases). Germline CDR1 reads MNHEY; CDR2 reads SMNVEV (reference sequence). CDR3 size: 14 residues. The V and J ends lost 4 bases and 1 base respectively, with 11 bases between them. The CDR3 DNA follows: TGTGCCAGCAGTTCCTCCGGGATATCCTACGAGCAGTACTTC. Protein product: CASSSSGISYEQYF.

Only a few counts were recorded for this clone. The gene calls are TRBV27 and TRBJ2-1; 9 bases align to TRBD2. The CDR3 is 14 residues long. V trimming: 5 bases; J trimming: 7 bases; junction bases outside the gene matches: 6. Germline CDR1 reads MNHEY; CDR2 reads SMNVEV (reference sequence). The CDR3 loop is CASSPGTSPNEQFF. DNA for the CDR3: TGTGCCAGCAGTCCCGGGACTAGCCCTAATGAGCAGTTCTTC.

The chain combines TRBV12-5 with TRBJ2-3; 7 positions match TRBD2. The V gene end was trimmed by 5 bases and the J gene end by 4 bases; junction bases not matched to a gene: 12. The CDR3 runs to 16 residues. CDR1 LGHNT and CDR2 FRNRAP come from the germline V gene. The chain's CDR3 is CASGPQPGLRADTQYF. As DNA, the CDR3 is TGTGCTAGTGGTCCACAACCGGGACTAAGGGCAGATACGCAGTATTTT.

V usage is TRBV30 and J usage is TRBJ1-2, with a possible D match to TRBD1 (5 bases). The germline CDR1 and CDR2 sequences are GTSNPN and SVGIG (reference sequence). The CDR3 runs 13 residues. V was clipped by 4 bases and J by 4 bases, with 13 bases between them. The CDR3 nucleotides are TGTGCCTGGACGCTTGCAGGGCTCTATGGCTACACCTTC. It translates to CAWTLAGLYGYTF.

This chain connects TRBV2 to TRBJ2-1; 11 bases map to TRBD2. The germline CDR1 and CDR2 sequences are SNHLY and FYNNEI. J was trimmed by 9 bases and V by 4 bases; bases with no gene match: 5. There are 14 residues in the CDR3. DNA for the CDR3: TGTGCCAGCAGTGTTCTAGCGGGAGGAGTTGAGCAGTTCTTC. Translating it yields CASSVLAGGVEQFF.

The J gene is TRBJ1-4, the V gene TRBV18, with a tentative D call TRBD1 (6 bases). Germline loops: CDR1 KGHSH, CDR2 LQKENI. V dropped 3 bases and J dropped 1 base, with 9 bases sitting between them. The CDR3 sequence is 15 residues long. The CDR3 bases are TGTGCCAGCTCACCGGCCAGGGGAACTAATGAAAAACTGTTTTTT. Its protein product is CASSPARGTNEKLFF.

The chain employs TRBV7-8 and TRBJ2-3; 9 bases are shared with TRBD1. The CDR3 loop spans 17 amino acids. Germline lookup yields CDR1 SGHVS and CDR2 FQNEAQ. V gave up 4 bases and J gave up 0 bases; unmatched junction bases: 8. In nucleotides, the CDR3 is TGTGCCAGCAGCTCGGCACAGGGGGCCTCTAGCACAGATACGCAGTATTTT. Amino acids: CASSSAQGASSTDTQYF.

The genes are TRBV10-2 and TRBJ1-2, with TRBD1 matching 7 bases. CDR1 and CDR2 from the germline V gene are WSHSY and SAAADI. The V segment lost 8 bases and the J segment 10 bases; nucleotides outside the gene matches: 16. The CDR3 length is 14 residues. The CDR3 sequence: CASVRPGTELDYTF. CDR3 DNA: TGCGCCAGCGTTCGACCCGGGACAGAGCTAGACTACACCTTC.

This clone has only one observation. V and J are TRBV7-2 and TRBJ2-1; 9 bases are a match to TRBD1. The CDR3 totals 16 residues. With V trimmed by 2 bases and J by 1 base, 3 bases remained unmatched. The germline V gene has CDR1 SGHTA and CDR2 FQGNSA. The CDR3 sequence: CASSLYGTGSYNEQFF. DNA of the CDR3: TGTGCCAGCAGCTTATACGGGACAGGGTCCTACAATGAGCAGTTCTTC.

The V gene is TRBV7-9, the J gene TRBJ2-3; 7 bases map to TRBD2. The CDR3 runs 17 residues. J gave up 1 base and V 6 bases, and 13 bases lay outside the gene matches. CDR1 is SEHNR, CDR2 FQNEAQ, per germline (reference sequence). The CDR3 reads CASRPSPSGKRTDTQYF. The CDR3 coding sequence is TGTGCCAGCAGACCCAGTCCAAGCGGGAAACGCACAGATACGCAGTATTTT.

J is TRBJ1-1 and V is TRBV27, with D unclear. The CDR3 has 15 amino acids. The V end was cut by 6 bases, the J end by 1 base, with 15 bases between. In germline, CDR1 is MNHEY, CDR2 SMNVEV (reference sequence). The CDR3 loop is CASSLGEVPNTEAFF. CDR3 sequence (DNA): TGTGCCAGCAGCCTCGGAGAGGTTCCGAACACTGAAGCTTTCTTT.

This chain uses TRBV2 with TRBJ2-3; 11 nucleotides agree with TRBD2. The CDR3 contains 15 residues. CDR1 SNHLY and CDR2 FYNNEI come from the germline V gene. Unmatched junction bases numbered 4, after V lost 2 bases and J lost 6 bases. The CDR3 loop is CASSELASGRDTQYF. CDR3 bases: TGTGCCAGCAGTGAATTGGCTAGCGGGAGGGATACGCAGTATTTT.

This chain uses TRBV5-4 with TRBJ2-7, with TRBD1 identical over 9 bases. There are 13 residues in the CDR3. V trimming: 4 bases; J trimming: 6 bases; junction bases outside the gene matches: 5. Germline CDR1 SGHNT, CDR2 YYREEE (reference sequence). The DNA for the CDR3 is TGTGCCAGCAGCCCCGGGACAGGGACCGAGCAGTACTTC. Its protein product is CASSPGTGTEQYF.

The rearrangement links TRBV11-2 to TRBJ1-2; 7 nucleotides match TRBD1. Germline V CDR1 and CDR2: SGHAT, FQNNGV. This CDR3 comprises 16 residues. V was pared by 5 bases and J by 4 bases, with 13 bases of the junction left unmatched. The CDR3 bases are TGTGCCAGCAGCACATTAACAGGGGTGCGCAGCTATGGCTACACCTTC. It codes for CASSTLTGVRSYGYTF.